This TCR beta chain is drawn from a study of cytomegalovirus exposure and HLA in healthy donors. Sequencing was performed with immunoSEQ multiplex PCR; in TCRdb, only in-frame clones are kept and a portion is missing. The table has roughly 260,000 clones, around 87% seen once. The CDR3 is 12 residues long. Germline V lookup: CDR1 SNHLY, CDR2 FYNNEI. The ends were cut back, 2 bases at V and 4 bases at J, with 6 bases in the middle. The V gene is TRBV2, the J gene TRBJ2-7, with unresolved D. This receptor was identified in a woman between 18 and 30 years old in good health and CMV-seronegative. Sequenced sample: PBMCs. The CDR3 DNA sequence: TGTGCCAGCAGTGAATCGTTGTACGAGCAGTACTTC. It yields the protein CASSESLYEQYF.